The 14 T cell receptor beta chains below come from one sample, sequenced in a study of T-cell reconstitution after alpha-beta-depleted transplantation in children. Their specific antigens are unknown. As it was prepared, the TCRbeta library received unique molecular identifiers. A single record per CDR3 protein comes from TCRdb applying MiXCR to the PCR reads. The sample yields around 300,000 distinct CDR3 sequences, 7.5% to 9% seen once. Study outcomes and limitations: T cells produced anew were the main source of T-cell counts and diversity one year after transplant.

The sample in question was peripheral blood, obtained 360 days after TCRalphabeta/CD19-depleted stem cell transplant. The receptors were gathered from a female patient aged 2-9 years who had a stem cell transplant for Fanconi anemia, so the T cells may come from the graft donor.

Ten or more counts support this clonotype. The gene calls are TRBV7-3 and TRBJ2-3, with TRBD2 identical over 8 bases. Trimming cost V 1 base and J 0 bases; bases outside gene matches: 3. Germline V lookup: CDR1 SGHTA, CDR2 FQGTGA. There are 16 residues in the CDR3. For the CDR3, the DNA is TGTGCCAGCAGCTTAAGCGGGGGGCACAGCACAGATACGCAGTATTTT. It specifies CASSLSGGHSTDTQYF.

This clonotype was seen ten or more times. The chain uses TRBV20-1 and TRBJ2-1; 10 bases are shared with TRBD1. Unmatched junction bases numbered 13, after V lost 6 bases and J lost 5 bases. From germline, CDR1 is DFQATT and CDR2 SNEGSKA (reference sequence). The CDR3 has 16 amino acids. This chain's CDR3 is CSAATPGQGWDNEQFF. The CDR3 coding sequence is TGCAGTGCCGCGACCCCGGGACAGGGGTGGGACAATGAGCAGTTCTTC.

The sample holds a few counts of this clonotype. J is TRBJ2-1 and V is TRBV18, with 7 bases lining up with TRBD2. The CDR3 covers 15 residues. V dropped 3 bases and J dropped 2; count of bases not matched to a gene: 4. Germline loops: CDR1 KGHSH, CDR2 LQKENI. The CDR3 sequence: CASSPVGGTYNEQFF. CDR3 in DNA: TGTGCCAGCTCACCCGTCGGGGGGACCTACAATGAGCAGTTCTTC.

This clonotype was counted at least ten times. V and J are TRBV9 and TRBJ1-2, with a weak D call TRBD1 (5 bases). The ends were cut back, 0 bases at V and 4 bases at J, with 16 bases in the middle. Germline V gene lookup returns CDR1 SGDLS and CDR2 YYNGEE. The CDR3 is made up of 16 amino acids. The DNA for the CDR3 is TGTGCCAGCAGCGTAGCTAATGTCGGGGGTGGCTATGGCTACACCTTC. Protein sequence: CASSVANVGGGYGYTF.

This clonotype was observed many times. CDR3 sequence (DNA): TGTGCCAGCAGTCCACCGGGACAGGGAAGGTCACCCCTCCACTTT. Translation gives CASSPPGQGRSPLHF. The rearrangement uses TRBV12-3 or TRBV12-4 and TRBJ1-6, with 9 bases lining up with TRBD1. J lost 10 bases, V lost 5 bases, and 9 bases had no gene match. This CDR3 has 15 residues.

This clonotype has a count of ten or more. The chain links TRBV20-1 to TRBJ2-2, with 7 bases that match TRBD2. The CDR3 consists of 15 residues. CDR1 is DFQATT, CDR2 SNEGSKA, per germline (reference sequence). Trimming took 3 bases from V and 4 from J; bases not matched to a gene: 8. This CDR3 is CSASHGRPLTGELFF. The CDR3 DNA reads as TGCAGTGCTAGTCACGGGAGGCCGCTCACCGGGGAGCTGTTTTTT.

This clonotype was recorded many times. The chain employs TRBV29-1 and TRBJ1-2, with D possibly TRBD1 on 6 matching bases. The germline V gene encodes CDR1 SQVTM and CDR2 ANQGSEA. This CDR3 is 10 amino acids long. Trimming took 6 bases from V and 7 from J, leaving 9 bases between them. The CDR3 DNA reads as TGCAGCGTCGCGGGGGCTGGCTACACCTTC. It codes for CSVAGAGYTF.

There are many counts of this clonotype. The chain uses TRBV4-3 and TRBJ2-5, with 9 bases matching TRBD1. The ends lost 6 bases at V and 5 bases at J; junction bases unmatched: 10. Looked up from germline, CDR1 is LGHNA and CDR2 is YSLEER. The CDR3 covers 15 residues. CDR3 nucleotide sequence: TGCGCCAGCAGTTCTACAGGGGGCCAGGGGGAGACCCAGTACTTC. Encoded protein: CASSSTGGQGETQYF.

At least ten counts were recorded for this clonotype. V is TRBV6-2 or TRBV6-3 and J is TRBJ1-1; D remains ambiguous. The germline gives CDR1 MNHEY, CDR2 SVGEGT. The CDR3 is made up of 14 amino acids. V lost 0 bases and J lost 4, with 9 bases in between. CDR3 DNA sequence: TGTGCCAGCAGTTACTCGCCGGGTGGCACTGAAGCTTTCTTT. It is translated as CASSYSPGGTEAFF.

This clonotype was seen a few times. The genes are TRBV7-6 and TRBJ1-6; the D gene is possibly TRBD1 (6 bases). From germline, CDR1 is SGHVS and CDR2 FNYEAQ. CDR3 length: 17 amino acids. V was shortened by 2 bases and J by 3 bases, with 14 bases between the two germline ends. CDR3 DNA sequence: TGTGCCAGCAGCTTACGCGAAGGGGGAAACTATAATTCACCCCTCCACTTT. This gives the protein CASSLREGGNYNSPLHF.

This clonotype was observed at least ten times. This rearrangement joins TRBV10-1 to TRBJ1-6; D not certain. CDR3 length: 13 amino acids. V was trimmed by 5 bases and J by 7 bases, leaving 9 bases between them. Per germline, CDR1 WNHNN and CDR2 SYGVQD (reference sequence). CDR3 sequence: CASSPVRNSPLHF. CDR3 sequence (DNA): TGCGCCAGCAGTCCGGTACGGAATTCACCCCTCCACTTT.

This clonotype was detected ten times or more. V and J are TRBV12-3 or TRBV12-4 and TRBJ2-7, with unresolved D. This CDR3 spans 13 amino acids. Trimming removed 1 base at V and 9 bases at J, with 13 bases between. Here the CDR3 reads CASSLGPFGVQYF. The CDR3 DNA sequence: TGTGCCAGCAGTTTAGGGCCCTTTGGAGTGCAGTACTTC.

The chain couples TRBV7-3 to TRBJ2-5, with D maybe TRBD1 (6 bases). Germline CDR1 SGHTA, CDR2 FQGTGA. The CDR3 is made up of 11 amino acids. The V gene lost 8 bases and the J gene lost 5 bases, with 9 bases spanning the gap. CDR3 protein: CASGTGETQYF. The CDR3 DNA reads as TGTGCCAGCGGAACAGGGGAGACCCAGTACTTC.

At least ten counts were recorded for this clonotype. The chain uses TRBV7-2 and TRBJ2-7, with 8 bases that match TRBD1. Germline trimming cut 1 base from V and 0 bases from J; bases unmatched to any gene: 2. Germline CDR1 and CDR2: SGHTA and FQGNSA. CDR3 length: 15 amino acids. CDR3 bases: TGTGCCAGCAGCTTAGGGACAGGGTACTCCTACGAGCAGTACTTC. This translates into CASSLGTGYSYEQYF.